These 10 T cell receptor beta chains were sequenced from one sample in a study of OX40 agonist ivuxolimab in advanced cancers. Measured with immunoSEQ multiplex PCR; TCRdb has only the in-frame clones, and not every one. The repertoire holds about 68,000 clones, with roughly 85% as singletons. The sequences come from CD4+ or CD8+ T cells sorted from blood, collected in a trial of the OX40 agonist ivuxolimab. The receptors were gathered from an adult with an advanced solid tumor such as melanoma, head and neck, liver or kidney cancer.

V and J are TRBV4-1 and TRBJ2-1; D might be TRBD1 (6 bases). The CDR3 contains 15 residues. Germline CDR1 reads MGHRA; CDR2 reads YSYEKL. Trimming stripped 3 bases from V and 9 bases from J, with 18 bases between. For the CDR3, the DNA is TGCGCCAGCAGCCAGCCCTTACAGGGTAAGGTTGAGCAGTTCTTC. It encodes CASSQPLQGKVEQFF.

CDR3: CASSRGLAGGRGTDTQYF. In DNA, the CDR3 is TGCGCCAGCAGCCGTGGACTAGCGGGAGGGCGGGGCACAGATACGCAGTATTTT. V is TRBV4-3 and J is TRBJ2-3; 15 nucleotides align to TRBD2. Per germline, CDR1 LGHNA and CDR2 YSLEER. The ends lost 4 bases at V and 1 base at J; junction bases unmatched: 6. The CDR3 loop spans 18 amino acids.

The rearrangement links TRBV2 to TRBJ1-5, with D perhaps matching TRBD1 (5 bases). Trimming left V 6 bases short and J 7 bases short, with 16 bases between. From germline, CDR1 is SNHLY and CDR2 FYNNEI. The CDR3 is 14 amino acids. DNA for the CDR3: TGTGCCAGCAGCGCAGGGATGGATGTCCAGCCCCAGCATTTT. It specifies CASSAGMDVQPQHF.

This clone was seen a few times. The chain's CDR3 is CASGIGTGGMNTEAFF. The CDR3 nucleotides read TGCGCCAGCGGAATCGGGACAGGGGGGATGAACACTGAAGCTTTCTTT. V gene TRBV5-1 combines with J gene TRBJ1-1, with 11 bases lining up with TRBD1. The CDR3 is 16 amino acids. Germline-derived CDR1 and CDR2 are SGHRS and YFSETQ. J gave up 0 bases and V 7 bases, and 8 bases lay outside the gene matches.

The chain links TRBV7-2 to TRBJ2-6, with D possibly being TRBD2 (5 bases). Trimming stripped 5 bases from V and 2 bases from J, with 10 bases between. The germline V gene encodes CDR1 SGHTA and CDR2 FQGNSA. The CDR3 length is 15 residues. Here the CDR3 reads CASSPQRAGANVLTF. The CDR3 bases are TGTGCCAGCAGCCCCCAGAGGGCTGGGGCCAACGTCCTGACTTTC.

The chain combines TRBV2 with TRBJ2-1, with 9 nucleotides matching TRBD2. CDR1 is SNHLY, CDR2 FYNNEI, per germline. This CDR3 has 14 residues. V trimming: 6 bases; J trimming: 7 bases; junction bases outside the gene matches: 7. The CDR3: CASSQLAGFNEQFF. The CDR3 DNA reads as TGTGCCAGCAGCCAACTAGCGGGTTTTAATGAGCAGTTCTTC. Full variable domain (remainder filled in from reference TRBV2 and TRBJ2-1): EPEVTQTPSHQVTQMGQEVILRCVPISNHLYFYWYRQILGQKVEFLVSFYNNEISEKSEIFDDQFSVERPDGSNFTLKIRSTKLEDSAMYFCASSQLAGFNEQFFGPGTRLTVL.

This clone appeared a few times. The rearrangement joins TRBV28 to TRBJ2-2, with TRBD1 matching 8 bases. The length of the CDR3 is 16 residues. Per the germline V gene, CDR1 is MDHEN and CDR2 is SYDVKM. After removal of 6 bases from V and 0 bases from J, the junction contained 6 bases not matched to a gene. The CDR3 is CASRPKDRANTGELFF. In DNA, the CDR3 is TGTGCCAGCAGGCCGAAGGACAGGGCGAACACCGGGGAGCTGTTTTTT.

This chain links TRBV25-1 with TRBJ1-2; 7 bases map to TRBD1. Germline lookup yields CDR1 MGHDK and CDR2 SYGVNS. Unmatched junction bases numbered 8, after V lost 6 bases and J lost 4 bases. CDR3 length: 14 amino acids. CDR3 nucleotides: TGTGCCAGCAGAATGACAGGGAGATTCTATGGCTACACCTTC. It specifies CASRMTGRFYGYTF.

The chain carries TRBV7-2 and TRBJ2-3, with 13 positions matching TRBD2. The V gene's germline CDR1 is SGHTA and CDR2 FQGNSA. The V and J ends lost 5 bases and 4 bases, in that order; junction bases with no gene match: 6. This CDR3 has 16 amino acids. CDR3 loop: CASSPRLAGGPDTQYF. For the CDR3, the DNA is TGTGCCAGCAGCCCACGACTAGCGGGAGGCCCAGATACGCAGTATTTT.

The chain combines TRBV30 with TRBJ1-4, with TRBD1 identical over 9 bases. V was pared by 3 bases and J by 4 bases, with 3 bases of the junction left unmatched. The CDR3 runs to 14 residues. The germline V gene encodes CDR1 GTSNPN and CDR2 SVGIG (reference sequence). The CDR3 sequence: CAWRRGQGNEKLFF. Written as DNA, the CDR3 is TGTGCCTGGAGAAGGGGACAGGGTAATGAAAAACTGTTTTTT.